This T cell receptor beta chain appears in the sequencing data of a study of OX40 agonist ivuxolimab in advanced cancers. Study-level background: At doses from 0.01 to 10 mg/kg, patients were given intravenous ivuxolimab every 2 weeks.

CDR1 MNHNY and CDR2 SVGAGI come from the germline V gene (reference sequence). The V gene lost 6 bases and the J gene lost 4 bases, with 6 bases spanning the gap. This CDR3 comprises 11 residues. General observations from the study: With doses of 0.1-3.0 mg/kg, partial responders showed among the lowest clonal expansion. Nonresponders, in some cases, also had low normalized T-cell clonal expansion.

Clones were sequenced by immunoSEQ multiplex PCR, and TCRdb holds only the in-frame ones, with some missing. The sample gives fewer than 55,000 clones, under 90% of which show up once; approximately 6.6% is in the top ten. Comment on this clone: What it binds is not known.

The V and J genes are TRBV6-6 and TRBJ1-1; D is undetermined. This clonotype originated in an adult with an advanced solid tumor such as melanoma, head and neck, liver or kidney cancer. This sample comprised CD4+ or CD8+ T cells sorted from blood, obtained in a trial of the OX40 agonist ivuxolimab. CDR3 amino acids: CASRDGTEAFF. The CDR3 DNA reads TGTGCCAGCAGGGACGGCACTGAAGCTTTCTTT.